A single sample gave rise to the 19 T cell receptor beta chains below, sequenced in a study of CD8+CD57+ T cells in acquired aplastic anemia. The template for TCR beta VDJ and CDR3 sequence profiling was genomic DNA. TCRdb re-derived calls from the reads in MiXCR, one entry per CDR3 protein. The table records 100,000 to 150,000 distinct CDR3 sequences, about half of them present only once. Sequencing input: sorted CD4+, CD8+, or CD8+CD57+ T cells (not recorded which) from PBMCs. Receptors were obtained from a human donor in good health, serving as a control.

The CDR3: CATSDSGTGGYGEQYF. DNA for the CDR3: TGTGCCACCAGTGATTCCGGGACAGGGGGCTACGGCGAGCAGTACTTC. The V call is TRBV24-1, the J call TRBJ2-7; TRBD1 agrees at 12 bases. Looked up from germline, CDR1 is KGHDR and CDR2 is SFDVKD. V gave up 2 bases and J gave up 6 bases; unmatched junction bases: 7. The CDR3 length is 16 residues.

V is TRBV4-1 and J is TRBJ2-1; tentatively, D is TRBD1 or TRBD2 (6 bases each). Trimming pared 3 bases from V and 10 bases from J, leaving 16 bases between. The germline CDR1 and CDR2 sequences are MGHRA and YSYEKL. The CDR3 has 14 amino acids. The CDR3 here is CASSHPGASREQFF. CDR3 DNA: TGCGCCAGCAGCCATCCGGGGGCTAGCCGGGAGCAGTTCTTC.

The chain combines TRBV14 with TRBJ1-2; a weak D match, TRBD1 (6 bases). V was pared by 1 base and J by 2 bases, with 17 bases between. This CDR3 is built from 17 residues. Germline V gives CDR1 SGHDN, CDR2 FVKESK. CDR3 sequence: CASSQVRAGVGNYGYTF. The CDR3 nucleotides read TGTGCCAGCAGCCAAGTCAGGGCAGGGGTCGGAAACTATGGCTACACCTTC.

CDR3 sequence: CASSLTGGNGYTF. As DNA, the CDR3 is TGTGCCAGCAGCTTAACAGGGGGCAATGGCTACACCTTC. The V and J genes are TRBV7-2 and TRBJ1-2; TRBD1 aligns across 9 bases. The germline CDR1 and CDR2 sequences are SGHTA and FQGNSA. The CDR3 runs 13 residues. After removal of 2 bases from V and 6 bases from J, the junction contained 1 base not matched to a gene.

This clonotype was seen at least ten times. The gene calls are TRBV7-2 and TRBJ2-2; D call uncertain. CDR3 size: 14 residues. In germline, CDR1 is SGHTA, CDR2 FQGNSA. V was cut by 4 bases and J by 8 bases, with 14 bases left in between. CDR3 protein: CASSSTHSAGELFF. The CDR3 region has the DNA TGTGCCAGCAGCTCTACTCATTCAGCGGGGGAGCTGTTTTTT.

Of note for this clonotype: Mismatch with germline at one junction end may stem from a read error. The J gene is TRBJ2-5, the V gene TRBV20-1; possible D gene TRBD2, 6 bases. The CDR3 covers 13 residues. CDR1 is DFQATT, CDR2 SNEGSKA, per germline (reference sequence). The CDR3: CSASSSPGETHYF. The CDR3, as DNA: TGCAGTGCTAGCTCATCGCCGGGAGAGACCCATTACTTC.

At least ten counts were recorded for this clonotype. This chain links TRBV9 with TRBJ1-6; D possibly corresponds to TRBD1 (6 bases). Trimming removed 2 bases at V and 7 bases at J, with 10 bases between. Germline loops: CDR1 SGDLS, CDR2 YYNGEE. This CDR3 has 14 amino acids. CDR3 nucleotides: TGTGCCAGCAGCGTCCGGGACACAAATTCACCCCTCCACTTT. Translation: CASSVRDTNSPLHF.

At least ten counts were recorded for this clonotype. The CDR3 DNA reads TGTGCCAGCAGCGATCGGGAAAGGAGCTATGGCTACACCTTC. Translation gives CASSDRERSYGYTF. The chain links TRBV7-9 to TRBJ1-2; D is unclear. Between the trimmed V and J ends, which lost 5 bases and 4 bases, there was a span of 14 bases. CDR1 and CDR2 from the germline V gene are SEHNR and FQNEAQ (reference sequence). The CDR3 spans 14 residues.

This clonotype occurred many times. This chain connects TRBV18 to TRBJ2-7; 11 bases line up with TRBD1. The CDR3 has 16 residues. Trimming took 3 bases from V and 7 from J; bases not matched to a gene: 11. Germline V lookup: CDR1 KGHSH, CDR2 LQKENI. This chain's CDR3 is CASSPRGGQGAGEQYF. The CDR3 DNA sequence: TGTGCCAGCTCACCGAGGGGTGGACAGGGGGCTGGAGAGCAGTACTTC.

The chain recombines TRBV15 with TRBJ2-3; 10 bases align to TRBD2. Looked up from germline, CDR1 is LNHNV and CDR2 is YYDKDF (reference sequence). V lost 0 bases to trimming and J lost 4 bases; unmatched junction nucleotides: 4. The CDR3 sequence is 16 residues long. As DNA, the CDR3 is TGTGCCACCAGCAGAGAACGCAGCGGGGGGGCAGATACGCAGTATTTT. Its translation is CATSRERSGGADTQYF. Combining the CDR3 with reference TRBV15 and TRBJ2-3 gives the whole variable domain DAMVIQNPRYQVTQFGKPVTLSCSQTLNHNVMYWYQQKSSQAPKLLFHYYDKDFNNEADTPDNFQSRRPNTSFCFLDIRSPGLGDTAMYLCATSRERSGGADTQYFGPGTRLTVL.

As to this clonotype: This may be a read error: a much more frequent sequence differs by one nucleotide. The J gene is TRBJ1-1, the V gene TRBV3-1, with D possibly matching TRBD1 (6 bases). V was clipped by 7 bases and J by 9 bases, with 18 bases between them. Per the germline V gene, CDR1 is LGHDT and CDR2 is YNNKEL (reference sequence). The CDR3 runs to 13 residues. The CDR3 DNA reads TGTGCCAGCACCCCAACCCATACAGGGAAAGCTTTCTTT. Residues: CASTPTHTGKAFF. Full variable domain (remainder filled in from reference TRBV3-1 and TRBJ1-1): DTAVSQTPKYLVTQMGNDKSIKCEQNLGHDTMYWYKQDSKKFLKIMFSYNNKELIINETVPNRFSPKSPDKAHLNLHINSLELGDSAVYFCASTPTHTGKAFFGQGTRLTVV.

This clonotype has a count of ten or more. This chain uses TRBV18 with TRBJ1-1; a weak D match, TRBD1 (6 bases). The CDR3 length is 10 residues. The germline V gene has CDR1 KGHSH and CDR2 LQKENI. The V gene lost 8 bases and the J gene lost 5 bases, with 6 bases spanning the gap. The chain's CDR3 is CASRGTEAFF. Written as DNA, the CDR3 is TGTGCCAGCAGGGGGACTGAAGCTTTCTTT.

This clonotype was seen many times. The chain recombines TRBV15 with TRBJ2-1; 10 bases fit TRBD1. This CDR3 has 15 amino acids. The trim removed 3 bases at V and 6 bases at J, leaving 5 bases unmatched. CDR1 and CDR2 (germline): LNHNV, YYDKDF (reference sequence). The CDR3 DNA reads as TGTGCCACCAGCAGGGGACAGGGGTCGGGCAATGAGCAGTTCTTC. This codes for CATSRGQGSGNEQFF.

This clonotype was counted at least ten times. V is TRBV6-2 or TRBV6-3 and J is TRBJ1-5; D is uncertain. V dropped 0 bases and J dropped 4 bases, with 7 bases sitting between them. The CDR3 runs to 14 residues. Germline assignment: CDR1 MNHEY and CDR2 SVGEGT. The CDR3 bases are TGTGCCAGCAGTTACTCGGGAGAGAATCAGCCCCAGCATTTT. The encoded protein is CASSYSGENQPQHF.

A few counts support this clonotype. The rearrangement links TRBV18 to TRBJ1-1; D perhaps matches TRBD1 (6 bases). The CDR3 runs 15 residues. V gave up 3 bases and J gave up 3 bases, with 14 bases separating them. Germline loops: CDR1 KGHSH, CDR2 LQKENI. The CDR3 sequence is CASSPRPRGDTEAFF. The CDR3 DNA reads TGTGCCAGCTCACCGAGACCCAGGGGTGACACTGAAGCTTTCTTT.

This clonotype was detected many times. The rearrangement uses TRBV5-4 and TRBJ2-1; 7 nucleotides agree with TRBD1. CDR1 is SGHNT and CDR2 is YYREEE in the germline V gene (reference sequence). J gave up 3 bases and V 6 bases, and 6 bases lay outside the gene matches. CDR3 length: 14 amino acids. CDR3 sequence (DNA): TGTGCCAGCAACCAAGGGGGCTACTACAATGAGCAGTTCTTC. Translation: CASNQGGYYNEQFF.

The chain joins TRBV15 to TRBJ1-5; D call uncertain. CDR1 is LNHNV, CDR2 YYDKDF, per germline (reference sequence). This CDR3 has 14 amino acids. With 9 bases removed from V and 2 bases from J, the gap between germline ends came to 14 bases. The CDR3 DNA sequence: TGTGCCACAAGTTACACTCGGGGCAATCAGCCCCAGCATTTT. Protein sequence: CATSYTRGNQPQHF. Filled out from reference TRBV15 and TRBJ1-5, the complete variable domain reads DAMVIQNPRYQVTQFGKPVTLSCSQTLNHNVMYWYQQKSSQAPKLLFHYYDKDFNNEADTPDNFQSRRPNTSFCFLDIRSPGLGDTAMYLCATSYTRGNQPQHFGDGTRLSIL.

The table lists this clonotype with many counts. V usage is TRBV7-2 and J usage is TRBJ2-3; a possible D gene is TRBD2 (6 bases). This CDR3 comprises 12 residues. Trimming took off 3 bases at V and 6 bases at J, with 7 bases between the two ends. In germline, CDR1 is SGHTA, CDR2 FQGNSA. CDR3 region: CASSFSGDTQYF. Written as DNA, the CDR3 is TGTGCCAGCAGCTTTAGCGGCGATACGCAGTATTTT.

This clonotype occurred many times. CDR3 nucleotides: TGTGCCAGCTCACCATCCCAGACTAACTATGGCTACACCTTC. Its translation is CASSPSQTNYGYTF. This chain links TRBV18 with TRBJ1-2; D unresolved. Per germline, CDR1 KGHSH and CDR2 LQKENI. The CDR3 has 14 residues. Trimming removed 2 bases at V and 0 bases at J, with 7 bases between.